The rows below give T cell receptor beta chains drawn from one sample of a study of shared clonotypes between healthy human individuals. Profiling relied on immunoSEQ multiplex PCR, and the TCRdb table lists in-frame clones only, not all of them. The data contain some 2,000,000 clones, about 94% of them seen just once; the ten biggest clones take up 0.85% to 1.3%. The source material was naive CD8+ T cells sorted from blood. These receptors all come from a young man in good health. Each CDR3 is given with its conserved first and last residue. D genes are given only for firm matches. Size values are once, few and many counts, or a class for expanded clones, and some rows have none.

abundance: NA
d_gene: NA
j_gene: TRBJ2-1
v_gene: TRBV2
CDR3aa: CASRRGSSYNEQFF
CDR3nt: TGTGCCAGCAGGAGGGGGAGCTCCTACAATGAGCAGTTCTTC

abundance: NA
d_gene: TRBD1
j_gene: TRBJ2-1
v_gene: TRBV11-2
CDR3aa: CASSLGPGTGRHEQFF
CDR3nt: TGTGCCAGCAGCTTGGGGCCCGGGACAGGGAGACATGAGCAGTTCTTC

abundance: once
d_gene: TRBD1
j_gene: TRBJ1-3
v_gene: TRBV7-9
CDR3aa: CASSPQQGISGNTIYF
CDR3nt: TGTGCCAGCAGCCCCCAACAGGGGATCTCTGGAAACACCATATATTTT

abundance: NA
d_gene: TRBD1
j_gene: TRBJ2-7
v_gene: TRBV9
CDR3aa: CASSEQGAAYEQYF
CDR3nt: TGTGCCAGCAGCGAACAGGGGGCTGCCTACGAGCAGTACTTC

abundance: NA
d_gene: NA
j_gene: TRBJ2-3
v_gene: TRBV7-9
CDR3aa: CASSTSLVADTQYF
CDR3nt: TGTGCCAGCAGCACTAGCCTAGTGGCAGATACGCAGTATTTT

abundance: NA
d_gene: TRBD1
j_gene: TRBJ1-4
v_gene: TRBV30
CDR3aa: CAWSVPGQGHPNEKLFF
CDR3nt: TGTGCCTGGAGTGTACCGGGACAGGGCCATCCTAATGAAAAACTGTTTTTT

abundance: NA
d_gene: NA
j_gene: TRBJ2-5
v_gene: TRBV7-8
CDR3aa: CASSPIGPETQYF
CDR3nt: TGTGCCAGCAGCCCTATTGGGCCAGAGACCCAGTACTTC

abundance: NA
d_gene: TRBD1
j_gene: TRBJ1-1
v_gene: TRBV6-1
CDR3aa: CASSDWDRGETEAFF
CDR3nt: TGTGCCAGCAGTGATTGGGACAGGGGGGAGACTGAAGCTTTCTTT

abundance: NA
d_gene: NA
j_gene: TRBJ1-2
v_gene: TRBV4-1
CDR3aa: CASSQGPGDLGYTF
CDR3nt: TGCGCCAGCAGCCAAGGACCCGGGGACCTGGGCTACACCTTC

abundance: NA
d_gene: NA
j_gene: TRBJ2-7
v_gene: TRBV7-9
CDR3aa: CASSLGTPYEQYF
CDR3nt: TGTGCCAGCAGCTTAGGGACCCCCTACGAGCAGTACTTC

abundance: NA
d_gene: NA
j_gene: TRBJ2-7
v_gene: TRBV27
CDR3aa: CASSFLGVTGLSYEQYF
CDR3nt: TGTGCCAGCAGTTTTCTGGGCGTCACAGGGTTATCCTACGAGCAGTACTTC

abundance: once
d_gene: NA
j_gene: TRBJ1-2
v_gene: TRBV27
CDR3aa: CASSLSKGAPYGYTF
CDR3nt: TGTGCCAGCAGTTTATCGAAAGGGGCACCATATGGCTACACCTTC

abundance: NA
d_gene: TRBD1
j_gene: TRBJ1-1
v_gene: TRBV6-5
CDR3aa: CASSWGQSTLEAFF
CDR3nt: TGTGCCAGCAGCTGGGGACAGTCGACTCTTGAAGCTTTCTTT

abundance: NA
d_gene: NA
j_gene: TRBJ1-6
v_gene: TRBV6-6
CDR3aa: CASSPSTAGNSPLHF
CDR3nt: TGTGCCAGCAGTCCCTCCACTGCCGGGAATTCACCCCTCCACTTT

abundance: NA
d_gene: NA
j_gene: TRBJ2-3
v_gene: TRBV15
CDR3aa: CATSRDRSGGGSTDTQYF
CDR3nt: TGTGCCACCAGCAGAGATCGCTCCGGAGGGGGGAGCACAGATACGCAGTATTTT

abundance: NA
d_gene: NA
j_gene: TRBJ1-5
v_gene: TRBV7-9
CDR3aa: CASSSFSDSNQPQHF
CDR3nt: TGTGCCAGCAGCTCTTTTAGCGATAGCAATCAGCCCCAGCATTTT

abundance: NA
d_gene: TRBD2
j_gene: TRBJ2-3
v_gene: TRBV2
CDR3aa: CASSEWLMSGNTDTQYF
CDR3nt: TGTGCCAGCAGTGAATGGTTGATGAGCGGGAACACAGATACGCAGTATTTT

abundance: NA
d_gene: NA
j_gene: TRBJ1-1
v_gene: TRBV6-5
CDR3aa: CASSYEGNTEAFF
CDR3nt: TGTGCCAGCAGTTATGAGGGAAACACTGAAGCTTTCTTT

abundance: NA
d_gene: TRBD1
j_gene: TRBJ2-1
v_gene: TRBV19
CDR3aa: CASSMMAGGGNEQFF
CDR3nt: TGTGCCAGTAGTATGATGGCAGGGGGCGGGAATGAGCAGTTCTTC

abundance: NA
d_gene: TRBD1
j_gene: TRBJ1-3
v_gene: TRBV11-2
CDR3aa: CASSFGTEIGNTIYF
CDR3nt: TGTGCCAGCAGCTTCGGGACAGAAATAGGAAACACCATATATTTT

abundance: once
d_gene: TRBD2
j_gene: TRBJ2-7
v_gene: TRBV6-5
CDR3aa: CASSYREGASGTVF
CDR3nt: TGTGCCAGCAGTTACAGGGAGGGGGCTAGCGGGACAGTGTTC

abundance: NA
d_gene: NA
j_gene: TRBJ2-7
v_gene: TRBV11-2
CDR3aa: CASSTTGTSYEQYF
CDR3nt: TGTGCCAGCAGCACCACAGGAACCTCCTACGAGCAGTACTTC

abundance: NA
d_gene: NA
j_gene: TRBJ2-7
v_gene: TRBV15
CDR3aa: CATSRERAEDSYEQYF
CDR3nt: TGTGCCACCAGCAGAGAGAGGGCAGAGGATTCATACGAGCAGTACTTC